This is a list of T cell receptor beta chains from one sample in a study of T cells in Graves' hyperthyroidism and ophthalmopathy. TCRdb reprocessed the multiplex PCR reads via MiXCR and lists one record per CDR3 protein. The sample yields 190,000 or so distinct CDR3 sequences, 18% seen once. Sequencing was performed on blood. The origin of the receptors is a man aged 40-49 years with Graves' hyperthyroidism. CDR3s leave out the opening cysteine and the closing phenylalanine or tryptophan. Fields, in order: J gene, V gene, CDR3 protein.

J gene: TRBJ2-5
V gene: TRBV28
CDR3 protein: ASKRGQETQY

J gene: TRBJ2-5
V gene: TRBV20-1
CDR3 protein: SARHGPQETQY

J gene: TRBJ2-5
V gene: TRBV19
CDR3 protein: ASSPQGTTQY

J gene: TRBJ1-3
V gene: TRBV4-3
CDR3 protein: ASSQDRPESSGNTIY

J gene: TRBJ1-4
V gene: TRBV3-1
CDR3 protein: ASSQDRDRGVGLF

J gene: TRBJ2-5
V gene: TRBV28
CDR3 protein: ASNPGGQPLETQY

J gene: TRBJ2-3
V gene: TRBV6-1
CDR3 protein: ASGRGSGGKTDTQY

J gene: TRBJ1-2
V gene: TRBV12-3/TRBV12-4
CDR3 protein: ASSWRDRVSYT

J gene: TRBJ1-1
V gene: TRBV12-3/TRBV12-4
CDR3 protein: ASSLGASTEAF

J gene: TRBJ1-4
V gene: TRBV2
CDR3 protein: ASSVADRGRIPDEKLF

J gene: TRBJ2-4
V gene: TRBV5-1
CDR3 protein: ASSLVQKNIQY

J gene: TRBJ1-2
V gene: TRBV2
CDR3 protein: ASSEVTDPRQYGYT

J gene: TRBJ1-5
V gene: TRBV2
CDR3 protein: AGHRDLNQPQH

J gene: TRBJ2-1
V gene: TRBV4-3
CDR3 protein: ASSQDGRQDHEQF

J gene: TRBJ1-5
V gene: TRBV24-1
CDR3 protein: ATSGQGLNQPQH

J gene: TRBJ2-3
V gene: TRBV28
CDR3 protein: ASSSHSTSGGAGPDPGDTQY

J gene: TRBJ1-5
V gene: TRBV6-6
CDR3 protein: ASSYGTVTSNQPQH

J gene: TRBJ1-1
V gene: TRBV28
CDR3 protein: ASSPIRNTEAF

J gene: TRBJ1-5
V gene: TRBV30
CDR3 protein: AWSTAGFQPQH

J gene: TRBJ2-2
V gene: TRBV2
CDR3 protein: ASSLDRADTGELF

J gene: TRBJ1-5
V gene: TRBV28
CDR3 protein: ASSLGVKPQH

J gene: TRBJ2-5
V gene: TRBV7-2
CDR3 protein: ASSHRGVGQETQY

J gene: TRBJ1-6
V gene: TRBV4-2
CDR3 protein: ASSQDPREGIGSPLH

J gene: TRBJ2-1
V gene: TRBV5-1
CDR3 protein: ASSLNNEQF

J gene: TRBJ1-1
V gene: TRBV11-2
CDR3 protein: ASSLWGVAEAF

J gene: TRBJ2-1
V gene: TRBV9
CDR3 protein: ASSQGPVGLDEQF

J gene: TRBJ2-1
V gene: TRBV19
CDR3 protein: ASSTRLNNEQF

J gene: TRBJ2-3
V gene: TRBV7-9
CDR3 protein: ASSHQVSGTTTDTQY

J gene: TRBJ1-2
V gene: TRBV2
CDR3 protein: ASSLTGSPNYGYT

J gene: TRBJ2-4
V gene: TRBV18
CDR3 protein: ASSPPGQGKNIQY

J gene: TRBJ2-7
V gene: TRBV6-1
CDR3 protein: ASSQLPYPYEQY

J gene: TRBJ2-7
V gene: TRBV5-1
CDR3 protein: ASSPRPGTSETGAYEQY

J gene: TRBJ2-2
V gene: TRBV3-1
CDR3 protein: ASSPSGGNTGELF

J gene: TRBJ1-1
V gene: TRBV29-1
CDR3 protein: SVPGQRNTEAF

J gene: TRBJ1-3
V gene: TRBV2
CDR3 protein: ASSNRDRARGTIY

J gene: TRBJ2-7
V gene: TRBV28
CDR3 protein: ASRGGGQGVYEQY

J gene: TRBJ2-5
V gene: TRBV20-1
CDR3 protein: SASDQRGGRN

J gene: TRBJ1-1
V gene: TRBV7-2
CDR3 protein: ASSPGGGGGYTEAF

J gene: TRBJ2-6
V gene: TRBV20-1
CDR3 protein: SARDHGAGANVLT

J gene: TRBJ1-2
V gene: TRBV10-3
CDR3 protein: AISELQGYGYT

J gene: TRBJ1-5
V gene: TRBV6-1
CDR3 protein: ASSTGAGGSNQPQH

J gene: TRBJ2-7
V gene: TRBV18
CDR3 protein: ASSPPGRPYEQY

J gene: TRBJ2-6
V gene: TRBV9
CDR3 protein: ASSGGHRALGFGANVLT

J gene: TRBJ2-5
V gene: TRBV4-3
CDR3 protein: ASSQSSGHQETQY

J gene: TRBJ2-7
V gene: TRBV6-1
CDR3 protein: ASSDDGRDTYSYEQY

J gene: TRBJ2-5
V gene: TRBV7-2
CDR3 protein: ASSTGLAGGWETQY

J gene: TRBJ2-2
V gene: TRBV7-2
CDR3 protein: ASSAIMTSQINTGELF

J gene: TRBJ1-1
V gene: TRBV5-8
CDR3 protein: ASSLVLTEHTEAF